This TCR beta chain derives from a study of blood T cell repertoires in COVID-19. For the study at large: Some COVID-19 samples were acute and others convalescent; all came from the United States, Italy and Spain. Sources were T cells, B-cell-depleted T cells, or PBMCs; the material itself was cDNA or gDNA.

The length of the CDR3 is 14 residues. V lost 6 bases to trimming and J lost 5 bases; unmatched junction nucleotides: 9. Germline CDR1 is MNHEY and CDR2 is SVGAGI. How the authors handled the data: Amplification of reference gene primers provided the estimated nucleated cell counts. Sequenced by immunoSEQ multiplex PCR; TCRdb stores in-frame clones only, minus some. That table supplies the V and J calls and clone size; D and trimming were determined from the DNA. This table has about 110,000 clones, 70% to 85% appearing once. Sequenced sample: peripheral blood. This clonotype was obtained from a woman aged 60-75 years with acute or convalescent COVID-19. This chain connects TRBV6-5 to TRBJ1-1, with 7 bases lining up with TRBD1. CDR3 nucleotide sequence: TGTGCCAGCAGCCGAGGACAGGTTGGGACTGAAGCTTTCTTT. Translation gives CASSRGQVGTEAFF.